These T cell receptor beta chains were read from a single sample in a study of T cell responses to AZD1222 COVID-19 vaccine. Sequenced by immunoSEQ multiplex PCR; TCRdb stores in-frame clones only, minus some. The sample contains 100,000 to 150,000 clones, around 90% of which appear only once. The sample consisted of peripheral blood, taken 28 days after the second AZD1222 dose. Receptor source: an adult who received the AZD1222 COVID-19 vaccine. Each CDR3 is given with its conserved first and last residue. The order of the fields is J gene, V gene, D gene, CDR3 protein. The D gene is left open where the match is weak.

TRBJ1-5	TRBV24-1	TRBD1	CATSRGRGQPQHF
TRBJ2-3	TRBV7-9	.	CASSLAQGRDTQYF
TRBJ1-5	TRBV19	TRBD1	CASSPRTGTLGNQPQHF
TRBJ1-4	TRBV29-1	.	CSVGGAEREKLFF
TRBJ1-4	TRBV5-1	TRBD1	CASSQGQPNEKLFF
TRBJ2-1	TRBV3-1/TRBV3-2	.	CASSQGGTHNEQFF
TRBJ2-7	TRBV19	TRBD2	CASSIRTSGPYEQYF
TRBJ2-1	TRBV9	TRBD2	CASSVGGETSGSRGEQFF
TRBJ1-5	TRBV6-5	.	CASSYSSGRQPQHF
TRBJ2-7	TRBV12-3/TRBV12-4	.	CASSYETSYEQYF
TRBJ2-7	TRBV9	TRBD2	CASSTGTSGPREQYF
TRBJ2-1	TRBV5-4	.	CASSFEADNEQFF
TRBJ1-5	TRBV19	.	CASSRRDYHSNQPQHF
TRBJ2-7	TRBV12-3/TRBV12-4	.	CASSSVGEQYF
TRBJ2-7	TRBV6-5	TRBD1	CASSHTTGVSYEQYF
TRBJ1-2	TRBV20-1	.	CCVRHDYGYTF
TRBJ2-1	TRBV14	TRBD2	CASSQLAGSYNEQFF
TRBJ2-7	TRBV18	.	CASSPQQGVYEQYF
TRBJ2-3	TRBV15	.	CATSSFPPARSTDTQYF
TRBJ2-5	TRBV3-1/TRBV3-2	.	CASSHGSQETQYF
TRBJ2-7	TRBV11-3	TRBD1	CASSLDAGGSYEQYF
TRBJ1-2	TRBV12-3/TRBV12-4	.	CASSLSQGYGYTF
TRBJ1-4	TRBV10-2	.	CATSGVGEKLFF
TRBJ2-1	TRBV19	.	CASSIAGVRYNEQFF
TRBJ2-1	TRBV14	.	CASSLPGAKEQFF
TRBJ2-2	TRBV6-5	TRBD1	CASRGQGSTGELFF
TRBJ2-1	TRBV7-2	TRBD1	CASSARQGLNEQFF
TRBJ2-1	TRBV4-1	TRBD2	CASSQDTPTSGGYNEQFF
TRBJ1-4	TRBV9	.	CASSPGPTNEKLFF
TRBJ2-1	TRBV11-3	.	CASSLDRYPYNEQFF
TRBJ2-1	TRBV7-6	TRBD2	CASSLVASGNYNEQFF
TRBJ1-4	TRBV6-5	.	CASSYSGKTGEKLFF
TRBJ2-1	TRBV29-1	TRBD1	CSVVGQGDNEQFF
TRBJ1-1	TRBV7-9	.	CASSLARQLQMNTEAFF
TRBJ1-1	TRBV18	.	CASSPTGFTEAFF
TRBJ1-5	TRBV5-6	.	CASSWGGRTVNQPQHF
TRBJ2-3	TRBV18	TRBD2	CASSSLASNTDTQYF
TRBJ1-1	TRBV19	.	CASSMGQKSMNTEAFF
TRBJ2-6	TRBV3-1/TRBV3-2	.	CASSQGASGANVLTF
TRBJ2-5	TRBV10-3	.	CAISGPASETQYF
TRBJ1-1	TRBV7-2	.	CASSLDDGTEAFF
TRBJ1-4	TRBV7-9	.	CASSLLDFNEKLFF
TRBJ1-6	TRBV7-9	.	CASSLGGRASSYNSPLHF
TRBJ2-3	TRBV3-1/TRBV3-2	TRBD2	CASSSGTLSTDTQYF
TRBJ1-2	TRBV19	TRBD1	CASSPRQGFTDGYTF
TRBJ1-1	TRBV4-1	TRBD1	CASSQEGGAWTEAFF
TRBJ2-5	TRBV3-1/TRBV3-2	.	CASSQAGQETQYF
TRBJ2-3	TRBV7-2	.	CASSPGPSTDTQYF
TRBJ1-3	TRBV10-2	.	CASSDYRASGNTIYF
TRBJ2-2	TRBV7-2	TRBD1	CASTDGTGWVTGELFF
TRBJ2-1	TRBV19	TRBD2	CASSSLAGGRAYNEQFF
TRBJ1-6	TRBV6-5	TRBD1	CASRDRVSPLHF
TRBJ1-5	TRBV11-3	.	CASSPEERQPQHF
TRBJ1-4	TRBV7-9	.	CASSLRQLNEKLFF